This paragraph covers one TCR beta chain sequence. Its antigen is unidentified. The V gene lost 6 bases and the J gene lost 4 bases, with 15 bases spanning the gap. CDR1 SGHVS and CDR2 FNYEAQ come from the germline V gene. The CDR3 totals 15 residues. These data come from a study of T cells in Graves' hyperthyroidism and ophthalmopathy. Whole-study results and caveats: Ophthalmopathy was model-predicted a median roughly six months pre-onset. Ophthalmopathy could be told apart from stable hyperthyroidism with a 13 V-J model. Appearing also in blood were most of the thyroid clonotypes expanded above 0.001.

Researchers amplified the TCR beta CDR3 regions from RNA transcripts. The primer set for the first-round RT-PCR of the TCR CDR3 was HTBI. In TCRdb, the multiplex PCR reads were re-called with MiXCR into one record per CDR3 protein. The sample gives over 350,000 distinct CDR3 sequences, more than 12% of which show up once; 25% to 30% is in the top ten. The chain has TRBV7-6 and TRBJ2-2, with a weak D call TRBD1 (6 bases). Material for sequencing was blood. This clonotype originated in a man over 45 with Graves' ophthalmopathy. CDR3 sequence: CASSVSGAATGELFF. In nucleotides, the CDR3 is TGTGCCAGCAGTGTGTCAGGGGCGGCCACCGGGGAGCTGTTTTTT.